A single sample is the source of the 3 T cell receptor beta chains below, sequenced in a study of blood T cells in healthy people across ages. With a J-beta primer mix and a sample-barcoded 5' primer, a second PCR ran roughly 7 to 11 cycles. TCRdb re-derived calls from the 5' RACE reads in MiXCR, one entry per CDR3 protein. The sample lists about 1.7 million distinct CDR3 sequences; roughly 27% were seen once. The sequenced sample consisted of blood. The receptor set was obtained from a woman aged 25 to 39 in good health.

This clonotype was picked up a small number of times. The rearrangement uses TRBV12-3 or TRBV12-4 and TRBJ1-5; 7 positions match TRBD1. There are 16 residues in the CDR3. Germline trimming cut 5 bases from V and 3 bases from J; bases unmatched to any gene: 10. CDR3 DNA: TGTGCCAGCAGTGTGGGACAGCTTTATAACAATCAGCCCCAGCATTTT. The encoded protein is CASSVGQLYNNQPQHF.

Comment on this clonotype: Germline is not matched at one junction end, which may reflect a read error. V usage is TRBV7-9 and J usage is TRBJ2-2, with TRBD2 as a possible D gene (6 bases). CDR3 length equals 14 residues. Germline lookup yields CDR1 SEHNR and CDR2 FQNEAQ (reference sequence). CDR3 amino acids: CASSLGGNTGEPFF. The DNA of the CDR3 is TGTGCCAGCAGCTTAGGCGGGAACACCGGGGAGCCGTTTTTT.

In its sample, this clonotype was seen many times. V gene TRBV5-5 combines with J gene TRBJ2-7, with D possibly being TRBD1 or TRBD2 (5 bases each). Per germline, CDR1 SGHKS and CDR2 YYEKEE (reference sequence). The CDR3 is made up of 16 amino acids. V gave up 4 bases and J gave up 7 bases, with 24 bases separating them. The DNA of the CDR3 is TGTGCCAGCAGCACTACCGCCTCCGGGACCACCGCGGAGCAGTACTTC. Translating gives CASSTTASGTTAEQYF.